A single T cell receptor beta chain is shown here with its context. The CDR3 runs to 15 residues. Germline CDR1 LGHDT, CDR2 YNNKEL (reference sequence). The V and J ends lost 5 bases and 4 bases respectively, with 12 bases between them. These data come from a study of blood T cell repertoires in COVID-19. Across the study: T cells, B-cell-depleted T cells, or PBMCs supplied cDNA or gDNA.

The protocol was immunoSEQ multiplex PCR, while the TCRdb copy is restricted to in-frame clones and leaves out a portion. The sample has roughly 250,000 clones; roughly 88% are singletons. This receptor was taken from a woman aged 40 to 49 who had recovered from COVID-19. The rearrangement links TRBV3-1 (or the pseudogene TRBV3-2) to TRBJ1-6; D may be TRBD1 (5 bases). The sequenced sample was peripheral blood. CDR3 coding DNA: TGTGCCAGCAGCTCTATCGACAGATATAATTCACCCCTCCACTTT. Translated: CASSSIDRYNSPLHF.